What follows is one T cell receptor (beta chain) and its context. Original processing methods: Amplification of reference gene primers was used by the study to estimate nucleated cell counts. Profiled with immunoSEQ multiplex PCR; TCRdb holds only in-frame clones, not every one. V, J and clone size derive from that table, while D and trimming were established from the DNA sequence. The data contain 300,000 to 450,000 clones, about 90% of them singletons. This entry is derived from a study of blood T cell repertoires in COVID-19. Study at large: Both acute and convalescent COVID-19 samples were obtained from the United States, Italy and Spain. T cells, B-cell-depleted T cells, or PBMCs supplied cDNA or gDNA.

The CDR3 has 17 residues. Germline-derived CDR1 and CDR2 are SGDLS and YYNGEE. V lost 3 bases and J lost 6; bases outside the gene matches: 9. The Seattle site enrolled patients during active infection and followed them longitudinally. The chain joins TRBV9 to TRBJ2-3, with 14 bases lining up with TRBD2. The receptor was derived from a woman in her twenties or thirties with COVID-19, enrolled during active disease. The sequencing input was peripheral blood. DNA of the CDR3: TGTGCCAGCAGCGCTGGACTAGCGGGAGGTGAGATTGATACGCAGTATTTT. Translated: CASSAGLAGGEIDTQYF.